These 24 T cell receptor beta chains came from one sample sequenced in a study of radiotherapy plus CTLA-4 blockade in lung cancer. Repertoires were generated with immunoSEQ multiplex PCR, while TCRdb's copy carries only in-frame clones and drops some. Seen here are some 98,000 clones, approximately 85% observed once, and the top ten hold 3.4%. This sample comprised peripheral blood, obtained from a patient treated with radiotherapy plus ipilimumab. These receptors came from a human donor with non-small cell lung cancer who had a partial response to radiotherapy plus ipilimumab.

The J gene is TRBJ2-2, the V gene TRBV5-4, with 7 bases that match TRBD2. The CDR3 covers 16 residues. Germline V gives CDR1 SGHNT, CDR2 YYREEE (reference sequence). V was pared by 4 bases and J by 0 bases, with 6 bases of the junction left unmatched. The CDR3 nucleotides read TGTGCCAGCAGCCCTGTGCGGGGGACGAACACCGGGGAGCTGTTTTTT. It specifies CASSPVRGTNTGELFF.

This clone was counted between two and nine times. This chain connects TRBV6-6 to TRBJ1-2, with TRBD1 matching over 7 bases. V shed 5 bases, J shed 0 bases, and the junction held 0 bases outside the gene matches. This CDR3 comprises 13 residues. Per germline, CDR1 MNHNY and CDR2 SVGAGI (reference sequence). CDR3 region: CASSGTANYGYTF. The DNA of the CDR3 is TGTGCCAGCAGTGGGACAGCTAACTATGGCTACACCTTC.

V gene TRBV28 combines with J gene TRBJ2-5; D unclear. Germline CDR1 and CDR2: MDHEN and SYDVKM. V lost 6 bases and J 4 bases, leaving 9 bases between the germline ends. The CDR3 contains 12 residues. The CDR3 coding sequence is TGTGCCAGCAGAAGCCCCGGAGAGACCCAGTACTTC. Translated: CASRSPGETQYF.

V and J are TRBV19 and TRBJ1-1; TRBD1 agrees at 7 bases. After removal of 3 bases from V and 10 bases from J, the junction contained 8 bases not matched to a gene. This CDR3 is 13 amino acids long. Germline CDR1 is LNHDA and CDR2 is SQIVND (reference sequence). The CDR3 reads CASSIQQGPGAFF. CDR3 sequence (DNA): TGTGCCAGTAGTATTCAACAGGGGCCAGGAGCTTTCTTT.

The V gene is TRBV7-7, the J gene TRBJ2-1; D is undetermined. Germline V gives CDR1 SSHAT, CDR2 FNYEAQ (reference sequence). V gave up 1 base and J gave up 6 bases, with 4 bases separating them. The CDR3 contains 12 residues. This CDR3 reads CASSLESNEQFF. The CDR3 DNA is TGTGCCAGCAGCTTAGAGAGCAATGAGCAGTTCTTC.

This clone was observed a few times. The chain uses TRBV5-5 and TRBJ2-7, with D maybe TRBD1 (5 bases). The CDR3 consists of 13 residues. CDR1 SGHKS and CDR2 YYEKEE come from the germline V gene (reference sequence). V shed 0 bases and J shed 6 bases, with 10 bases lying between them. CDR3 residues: CASSLASQGEQYF. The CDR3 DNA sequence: TGTGCCAGCAGCTTGGCTTCTCAGGGCGAGCAGTACTTC. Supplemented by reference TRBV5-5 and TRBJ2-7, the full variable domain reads DAGVTQSPTHLIKTRGQQVTLRCSPISGHKSVSWYQQVLGQGPQFIFQYYEKEERGRGNFPDRFSARQFPNYSSELNVNALLLGDSALYLCASSLASQGEQYFGPGTRLTVT.

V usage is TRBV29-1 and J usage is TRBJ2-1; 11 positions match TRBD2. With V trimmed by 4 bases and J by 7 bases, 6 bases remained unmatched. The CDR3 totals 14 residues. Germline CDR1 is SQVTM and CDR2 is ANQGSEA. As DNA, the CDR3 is TGCAGCGTTGGTACTAGCGGGAGTAGGAATGAGCAGTTCTTC. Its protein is CSVGTSGSRNEQFF.

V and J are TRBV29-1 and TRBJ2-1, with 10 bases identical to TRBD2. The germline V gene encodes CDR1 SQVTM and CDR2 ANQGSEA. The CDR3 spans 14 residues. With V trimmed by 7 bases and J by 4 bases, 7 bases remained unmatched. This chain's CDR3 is CSGSGTSVYNEQFF. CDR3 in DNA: TGCAGCGGTTCCGGGACTAGCGTTTACAATGAGCAGTTCTTC.

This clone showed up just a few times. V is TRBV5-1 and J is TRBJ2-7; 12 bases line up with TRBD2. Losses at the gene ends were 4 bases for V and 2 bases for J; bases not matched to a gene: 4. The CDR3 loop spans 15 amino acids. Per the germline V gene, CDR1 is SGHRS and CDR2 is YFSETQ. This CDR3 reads CASSEGLAGPYEQYF. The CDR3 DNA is TGCGCCAGCAGCGAAGGACTAGCGGGACCCTACGAGCAGTACTTC.

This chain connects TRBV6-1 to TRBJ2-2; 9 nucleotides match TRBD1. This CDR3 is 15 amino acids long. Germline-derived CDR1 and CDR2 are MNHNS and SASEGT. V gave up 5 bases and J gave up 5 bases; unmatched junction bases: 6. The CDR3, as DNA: TGTGCCAGCAGTTCCGGGACAGGGCGAACCGGGGAGCTGTTTTTT. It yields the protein CASSSGTGRTGELFF.

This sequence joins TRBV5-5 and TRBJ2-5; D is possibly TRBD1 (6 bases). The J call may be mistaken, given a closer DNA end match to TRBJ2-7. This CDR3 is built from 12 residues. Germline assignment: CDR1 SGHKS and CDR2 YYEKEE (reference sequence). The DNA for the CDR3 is TGTGCCAGCAGCTTTACAGGGTTCGAGCAGTACTTC. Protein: CASSFTGFEQYF.

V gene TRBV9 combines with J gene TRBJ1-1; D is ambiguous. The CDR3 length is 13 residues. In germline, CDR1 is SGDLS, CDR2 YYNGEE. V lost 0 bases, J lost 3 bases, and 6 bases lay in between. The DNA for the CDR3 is TGTGCCAGCAGCGTAGCGAGGGACACTGAAGCTTTCTTT. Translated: CASSVARDTEAFF.

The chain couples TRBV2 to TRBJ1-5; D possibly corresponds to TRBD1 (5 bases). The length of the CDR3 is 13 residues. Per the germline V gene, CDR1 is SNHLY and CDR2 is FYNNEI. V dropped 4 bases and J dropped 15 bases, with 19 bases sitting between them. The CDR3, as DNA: TGTGCCAGCAGTGTGGACTCGGGGGACCAGGGGCATTTT. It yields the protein CASSVDSGDQGHF.

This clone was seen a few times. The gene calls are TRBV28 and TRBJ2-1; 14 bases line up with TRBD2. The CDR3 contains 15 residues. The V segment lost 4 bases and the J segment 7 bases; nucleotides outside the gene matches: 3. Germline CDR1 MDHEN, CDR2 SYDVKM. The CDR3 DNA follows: TGTGCCAGCAGTTCCGGGACTAGCGGGAGAAATGAGCAGTTCTTC. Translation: CASSSGTSGRNEQFF.

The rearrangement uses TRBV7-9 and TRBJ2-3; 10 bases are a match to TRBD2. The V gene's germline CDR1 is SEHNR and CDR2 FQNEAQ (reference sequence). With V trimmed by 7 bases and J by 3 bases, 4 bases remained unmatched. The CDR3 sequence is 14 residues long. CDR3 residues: CASTLAGVTDTQYF. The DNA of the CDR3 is TGTGCCAGCACGCTAGCGGGAGTAACAGATACGCAGTATTTT.

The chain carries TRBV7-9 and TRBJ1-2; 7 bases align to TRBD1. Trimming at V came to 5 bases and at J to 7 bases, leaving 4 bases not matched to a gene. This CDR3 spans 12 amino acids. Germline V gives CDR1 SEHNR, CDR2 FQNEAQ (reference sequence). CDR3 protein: CASSTGDPGYTF. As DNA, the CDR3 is TGTGCCAGCAGCACAGGGGACCCTGGCTACACCTTC.

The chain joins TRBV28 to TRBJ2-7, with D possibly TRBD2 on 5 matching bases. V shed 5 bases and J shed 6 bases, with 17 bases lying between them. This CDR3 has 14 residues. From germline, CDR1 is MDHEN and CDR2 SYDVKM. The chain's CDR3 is CASSRGLLGSEQYF. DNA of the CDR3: TGTGCCAGCAGTCGCGGCCTTTTGGGGAGCGAGCAGTACTTC. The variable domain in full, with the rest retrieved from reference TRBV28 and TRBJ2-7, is DVKVTQSSRYLVKRTGEKVFLECVQDMDHENMFWYRQDPGLGLRLIYFSYDVKMKEKGDIPEGYSVSREKKERFSLILESASTNQTSMYLCASSRGLLGSEQYFGPGTRLTVT.

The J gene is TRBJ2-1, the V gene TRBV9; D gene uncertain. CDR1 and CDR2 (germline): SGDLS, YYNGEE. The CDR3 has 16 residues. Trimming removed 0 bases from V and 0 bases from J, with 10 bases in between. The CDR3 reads CASSVASRSSYNEQFF. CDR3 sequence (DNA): TGTGCCAGCAGCGTAGCGAGTAGAAGCTCCTACAATGAGCAGTTCTTC.

In DNA, the CDR3 is TGCGCCAGCAGCCAATCGACAGGCACTCCCGAGCAGTACTTC. Translating gives CASSQSTGTPEQYF. The genes are TRBV5-1 and TRBJ2-7; TRBD1 is a possible D gene (6 bases). The V end was cut by 4 bases, the J end by 6 bases, with 17 bases between. CDR1 and CDR2 from the germline V gene are SGHRS and YFSETQ. The CDR3 length is 14 residues.

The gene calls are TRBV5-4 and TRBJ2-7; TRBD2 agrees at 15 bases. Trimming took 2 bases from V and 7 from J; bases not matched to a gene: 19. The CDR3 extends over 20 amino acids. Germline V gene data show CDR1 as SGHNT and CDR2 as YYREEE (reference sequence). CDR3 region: CASSFRDRTSGRGSFLEQYF. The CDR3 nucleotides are TGTGCCAGCAGCTTCCGGGACAGGACTAGCGGGAGGGGTTCTTTTTTGGAGCAGTACTTC.

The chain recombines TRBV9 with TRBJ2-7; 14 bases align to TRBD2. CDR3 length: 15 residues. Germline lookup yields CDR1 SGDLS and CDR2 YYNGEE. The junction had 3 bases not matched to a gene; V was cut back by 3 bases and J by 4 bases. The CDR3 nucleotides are TGTGCCAGCAGCGCCGGGACTAGCGGGAGTTACGAGCAGTACTTC. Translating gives CASSAGTSGSYEQYF.

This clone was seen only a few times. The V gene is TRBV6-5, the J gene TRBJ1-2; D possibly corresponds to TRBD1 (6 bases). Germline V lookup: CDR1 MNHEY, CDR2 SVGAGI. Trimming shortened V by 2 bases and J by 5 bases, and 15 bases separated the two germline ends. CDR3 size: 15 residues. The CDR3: CASSYGATGTYGYTF. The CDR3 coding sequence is TGTGCCAGCAGTTACGGGGCTACAGGGACATATGGCTACACCTTC.

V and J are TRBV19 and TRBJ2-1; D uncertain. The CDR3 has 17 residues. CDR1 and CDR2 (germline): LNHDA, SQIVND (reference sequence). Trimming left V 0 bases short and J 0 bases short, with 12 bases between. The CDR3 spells CASSIESTLSSYNEQFF. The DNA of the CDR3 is TGTGCCAGTAGTATAGAATCCACTTTAAGCTCCTACAATGAGCAGTTCTTC.

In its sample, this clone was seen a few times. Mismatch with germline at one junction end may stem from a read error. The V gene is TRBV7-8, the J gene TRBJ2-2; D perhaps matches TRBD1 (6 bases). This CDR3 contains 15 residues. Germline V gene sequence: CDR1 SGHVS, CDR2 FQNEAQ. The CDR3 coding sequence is TGTGCCAGCAGCCGTCCTACAGGGAACGCCGGGGAGCTGTTTTTT. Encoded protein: CASSRPTGNAGELFF.